The clone carrying this T cell receptor (beta chain) showed up just once. V shed 8 bases and J shed 13 bases, with 24 bases lying between them. Germline values: CDR1 SNHLY, CDR2 FYNNEI. CDR3 length equals 14 residues. This specimen comes from a study of blood T cell repertoires in COVID-19. Using immunoSEQ multiplex PCR, the repertoire was profiled, and TCRdb retains in-frame clones only, with some absent. The sample yields hundreds of thousands of clones, around 87% seen once. The source of this sequence is a human donor in a cohort sampled during active COVID-19. The chain is built from TRBV2 and TRBJ2-1; D perhaps matches TRBD1 (5 bases). The source material was peripheral blood. The CDR3 loop reads CASSTPWAAQEQFF. CDR3 coding DNA: TGTGCCAGCTCGACTCCTTGGGCCGCACAGGAACAGTTCTTC.